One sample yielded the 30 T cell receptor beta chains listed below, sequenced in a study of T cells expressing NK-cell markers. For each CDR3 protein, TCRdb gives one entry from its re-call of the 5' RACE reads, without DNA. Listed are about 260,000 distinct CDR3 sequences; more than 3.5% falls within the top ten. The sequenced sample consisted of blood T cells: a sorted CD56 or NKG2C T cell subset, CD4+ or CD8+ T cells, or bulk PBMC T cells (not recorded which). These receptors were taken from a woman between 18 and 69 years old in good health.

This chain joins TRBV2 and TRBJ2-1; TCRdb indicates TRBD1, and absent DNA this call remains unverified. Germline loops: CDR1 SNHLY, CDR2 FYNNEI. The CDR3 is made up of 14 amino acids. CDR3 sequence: CASSWLGLDNEQFF.

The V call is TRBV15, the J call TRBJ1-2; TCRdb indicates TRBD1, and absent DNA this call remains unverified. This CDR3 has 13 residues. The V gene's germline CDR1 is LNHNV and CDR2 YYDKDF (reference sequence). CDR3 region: CATSRGDRAGYTF.

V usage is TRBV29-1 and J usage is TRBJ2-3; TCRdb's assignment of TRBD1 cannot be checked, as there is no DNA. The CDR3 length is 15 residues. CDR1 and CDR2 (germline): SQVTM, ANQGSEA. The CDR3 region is CSVERGATSTDTQYF.

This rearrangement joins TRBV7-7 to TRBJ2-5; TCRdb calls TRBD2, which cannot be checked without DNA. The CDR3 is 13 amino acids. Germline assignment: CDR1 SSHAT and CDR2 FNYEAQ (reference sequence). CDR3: CASSSSGGETQYF.

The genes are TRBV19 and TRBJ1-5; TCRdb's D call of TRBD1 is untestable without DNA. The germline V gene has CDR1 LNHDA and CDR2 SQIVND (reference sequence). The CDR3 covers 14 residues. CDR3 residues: CASKTEYSNQPQHF.

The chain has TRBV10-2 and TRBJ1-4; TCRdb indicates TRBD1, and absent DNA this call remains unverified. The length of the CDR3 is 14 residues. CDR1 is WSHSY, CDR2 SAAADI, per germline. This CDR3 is CASSKTGPNEKLFF.

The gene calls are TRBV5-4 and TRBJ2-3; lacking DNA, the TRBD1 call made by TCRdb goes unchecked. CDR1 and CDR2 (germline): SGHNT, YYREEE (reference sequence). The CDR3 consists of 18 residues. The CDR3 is CASSLGDRVGSSTDTQYF.

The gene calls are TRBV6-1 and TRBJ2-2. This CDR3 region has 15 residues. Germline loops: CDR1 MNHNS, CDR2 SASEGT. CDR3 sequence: CASGSQYPNTGELFF.

The CDR3 spells CASRETGMNTEAFF. The chain recombines TRBV6-1 with TRBJ1-1; TCRdb selects TRBD1, and the lack of DNA leaves this call unchecked. Germline CDR1 and CDR2: MNHNS and SASEGT. The CDR3 totals 14 residues.

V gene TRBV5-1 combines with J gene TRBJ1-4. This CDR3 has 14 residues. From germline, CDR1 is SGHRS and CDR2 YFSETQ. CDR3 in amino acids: CASSPRATNEKLFF.

Here the CDR3 reads CASSLGGWNEQFF. The V gene is TRBV11-1, the J gene TRBJ2-1. Germline loops: CDR1 SGHAT, CDR2 FQDESV (reference sequence). This CDR3 contains 13 residues.

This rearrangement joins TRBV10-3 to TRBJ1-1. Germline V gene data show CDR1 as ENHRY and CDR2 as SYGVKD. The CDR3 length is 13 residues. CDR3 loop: CAISLQKNTEAFF.

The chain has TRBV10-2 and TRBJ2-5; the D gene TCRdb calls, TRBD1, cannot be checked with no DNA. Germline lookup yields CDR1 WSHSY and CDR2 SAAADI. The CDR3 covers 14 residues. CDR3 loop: CASIIGTNFETQYF.

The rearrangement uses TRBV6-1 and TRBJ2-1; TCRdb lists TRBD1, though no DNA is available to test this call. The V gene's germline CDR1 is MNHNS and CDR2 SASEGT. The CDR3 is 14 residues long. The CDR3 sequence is CASSLTGANNEQFF.

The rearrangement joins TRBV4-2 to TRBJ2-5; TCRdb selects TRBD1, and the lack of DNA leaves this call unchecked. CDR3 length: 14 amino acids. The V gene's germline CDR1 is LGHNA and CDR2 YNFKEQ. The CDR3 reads CASSSPGTGETQYF.

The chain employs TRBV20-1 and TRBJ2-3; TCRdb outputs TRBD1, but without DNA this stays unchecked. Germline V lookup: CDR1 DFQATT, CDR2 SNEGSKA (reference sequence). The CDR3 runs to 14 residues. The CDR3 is CSARGPGGADTQYF.

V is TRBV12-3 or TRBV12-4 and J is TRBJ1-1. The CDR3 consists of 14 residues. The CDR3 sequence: CASSSQTMNTEAFF.

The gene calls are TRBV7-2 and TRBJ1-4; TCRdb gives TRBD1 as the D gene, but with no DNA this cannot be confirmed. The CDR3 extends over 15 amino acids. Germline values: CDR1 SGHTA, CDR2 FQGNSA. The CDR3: CASSPRGTTNEKLFF.

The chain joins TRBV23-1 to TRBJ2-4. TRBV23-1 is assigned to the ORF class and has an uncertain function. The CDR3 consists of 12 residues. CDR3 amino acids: CASSQFGRQRYF.

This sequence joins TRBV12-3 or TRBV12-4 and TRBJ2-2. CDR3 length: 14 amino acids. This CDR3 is CASSSLTNTGELFF.

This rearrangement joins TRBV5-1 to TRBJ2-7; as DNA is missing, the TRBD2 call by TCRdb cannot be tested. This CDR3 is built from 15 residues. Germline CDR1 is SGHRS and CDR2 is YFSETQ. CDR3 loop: CASSPSGVSSYEQYF.

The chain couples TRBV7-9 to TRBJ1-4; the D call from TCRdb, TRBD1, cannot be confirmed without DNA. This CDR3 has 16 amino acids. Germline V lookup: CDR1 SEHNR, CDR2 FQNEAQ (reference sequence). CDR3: CASSFTGAATNEKLFF.

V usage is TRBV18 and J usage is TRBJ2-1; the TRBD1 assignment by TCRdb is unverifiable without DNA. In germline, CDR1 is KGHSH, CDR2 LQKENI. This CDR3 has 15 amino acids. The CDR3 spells CASSPSDRVPREQFF.

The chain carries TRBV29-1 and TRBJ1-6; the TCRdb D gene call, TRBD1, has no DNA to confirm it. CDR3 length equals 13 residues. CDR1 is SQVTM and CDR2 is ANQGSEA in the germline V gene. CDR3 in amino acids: CSVADSHNSPLHF.

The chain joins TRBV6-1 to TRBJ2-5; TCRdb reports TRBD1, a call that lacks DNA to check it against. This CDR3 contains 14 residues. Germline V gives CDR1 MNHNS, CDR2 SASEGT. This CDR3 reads CASRRQGGGETQYF.

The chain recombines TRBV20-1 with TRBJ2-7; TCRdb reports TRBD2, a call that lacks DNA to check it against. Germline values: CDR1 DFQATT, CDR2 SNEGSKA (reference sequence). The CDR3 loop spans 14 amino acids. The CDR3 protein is CSARASFQVGEQYF.

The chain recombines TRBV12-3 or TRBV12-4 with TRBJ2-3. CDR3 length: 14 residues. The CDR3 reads CASSFGVSTDTQYF.

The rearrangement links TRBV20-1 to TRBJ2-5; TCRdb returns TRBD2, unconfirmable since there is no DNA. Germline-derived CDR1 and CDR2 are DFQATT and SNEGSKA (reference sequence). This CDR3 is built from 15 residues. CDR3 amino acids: CSAPRAATIQETQYF.

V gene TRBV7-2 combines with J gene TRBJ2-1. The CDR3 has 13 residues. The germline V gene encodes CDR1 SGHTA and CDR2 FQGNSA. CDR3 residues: CASSSGNYNEQFF.

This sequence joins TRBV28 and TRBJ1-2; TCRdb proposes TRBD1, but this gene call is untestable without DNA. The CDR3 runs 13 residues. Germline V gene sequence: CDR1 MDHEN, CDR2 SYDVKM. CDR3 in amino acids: CASSRQGVYGYTF.